Following are 31 T cell receptor beta chains from one sample sequenced in a study of blood T cells in healthy people across ages. Primers used in a second PCR of roughly 7 to 12 cycles were a sample-barcoded 5' primer and a J-beta primer mix. TCRdb used MiXCR to reprocess the 5' RACE reads, holding one entry per CDR3 protein. The sample has fewer than 2 million distinct CDR3 sequences; around 42% are singletons. Material: blood. The receptors shown here come from a human donor in good health.

The gene calls are TRBV5-1 and TRBJ1-1, with 8 positions matching TRBD1. CDR3 size: 17 residues. V dropped 3 bases and J dropped 3; count of bases not matched to a gene: 13. Germline assignment: CDR1 SGHRS and CDR2 YFSETQ. CDR3 sequence reads: CASSWTSGGLRDTEAFF. CDR3 DNA sequence: TGCGCCAGCAGCTGGACCTCAGGGGGCTTAAGGGACACTGAAGCTTTCTTT.

There are a few counts of this clonotype. This rearrangement joins TRBV7-2 to TRBJ1-2, with a weak D call TRBD1 (5 bases). CDR1 is SGHTA, CDR2 FQGNSA, per germline. With 1 base removed from V and 8 bases from J, the gap between germline ends came to 14 bases. The CDR3 has 14 residues. CDR3 protein: CASSLVRQGKGYTF. The CDR3 DNA is TGTGCCAGCAGCTTAGTGCGGCAGGGCAAGGGCTACACCTTC.

This clonotype was observed a single time. The V and J genes are TRBV7-8 and TRBJ2-5, with D hard to call. CDR3 size: 15 residues. The V and J ends lost 2 bases and 1 base respectively, with 11 bases between them. Germline V gives CDR1 SGHVS, CDR2 FQNEAQ. This CDR3 reads CASSLTPHSQETQYF. The CDR3 region has the DNA TGTGCCAGCAGCTTAACGCCGCACAGCCAAGAGACCCAGTACTTC.

This clonotype was seen a handful of times. The chain recombines TRBV9 with TRBJ2-1; D uncertain. The V gene lost 2 bases and the J gene lost 2 bases, with 11 bases spanning the gap. CDR1 is SGDLS and CDR2 is YYNGEE in the germline V gene. The CDR3 contains 15 residues. The CDR3 DNA reads TGTGCCAGCAGCGTTTCTGGGGATCCCTACAATGAGCAGTTCTTC. It is translated as CASSVSGDPYNEQFF.

The CDR3 region is CSVSSQSRTVDYGYTF. As DNA, the CDR3 is TGCAGTGTTAGTAGCCAATCCAGGACGGTCGATTATGGCTACACCTTC. The chain recombines TRBV20-1 with TRBJ1-2, with D uncertain. The CDR3 covers 16 residues. The germline V gene encodes CDR1 DFQATT and CDR2 SNEGSKA (reference sequence). Trimming took off 7 bases at V and 5 bases at J, with 26 bases between the two ends.

V usage is TRBV12-3 or TRBV12-4 and J usage is TRBJ1-1; D unclear. The CDR3 contains 16 residues. The V and J ends lost 3 bases and 0 bases respectively, with 14 bases between them. The CDR3 loop is CASSFILRQLNTEAFF. In nucleotides, the CDR3 is TGTGCCAGCAGTTTCATCCTACGGCAGCTGAACACTGAAGCTTTCTTT.

This clonotype showed up just a few times. The gene calls are TRBV12-3 or TRBV12-4 and TRBJ1-5; D unclear. Between the trimmed V and J ends, which lost 3 bases and 6 bases, there was a span of 9 bases. The CDR3 contains 13 residues. The CDR3 coding sequence is TGTGCCAGCAGTTTCGGTGGGGTTCAGCCCCAGCATTTT. Its translation is CASSFGGVQPQHF.

This clonotype occurred a few times. This rearrangement joins TRBV27 to TRBJ1-1; D is uncertain. The V gene's germline CDR1 is MNHEY and CDR2 SMNVEV (reference sequence). The CDR3 covers 13 residues. V lost 10 bases, J lost 0 bases, and 12 bases lay in between. This CDR3 reads CATLDTVNTEAFF. The DNA of the CDR3 is TGTGCCACCTTAGACACCGTGAACACTGAAGCTTTCTTT.

There are a few counts of this clonotype. The chain carries TRBV20-1 and TRBJ2-5; 9 bases are shared with TRBD1. The V and J ends lost 5 bases and 2 bases, in that order; junction bases with no gene match: 6. The CDR3 totals 14 residues. Germline CDR1 DFQATT, CDR2 SNEGSKA (reference sequence). CDR3 protein: CSAFTGGGQETQYF. The CDR3 DNA reads as TGCAGTGCTTTCACAGGGGGCGGGCAAGAGACCCAGTACTTC.

There are a few counts of this clonotype. A junction boundary mismatches the germline segment, possibly from a read error. This rearrangement joins TRBV5-1 to TRBJ2-7; TRBD2 matches 8 bases. The CDR3 consists of 14 residues. From germline, CDR1 is SGHRS and CDR2 YFSETQ. The CDR3 is CASSLTSGNYEQYF. The CDR3 DNA reads TGTGCCAGCAGCTTAACTAGCGGAAATTACGAGCAGTACTTC. Filled out from reference TRBV5-1 and TRBJ2-7, the complete variable domain reads KAGVTQTPRYLIKTRGQQVTLSCSPISGHRSVSWYQQTPGQGLQFLFEYFSETQRNKGNFPGRFSGRQFSNSRSEMNVSTLELGDSALYLCASSLTSGNYEQYFGPGTRLTVT.

In its sample, this clonotype was seen a few times. The chain employs TRBV6-1 and TRBJ2-4; D perhaps matches TRBD1 (7 bases). This CDR3 comprises 15 residues. Germline V lookup: CDR1 MNHNS, CDR2 SASEGT. V lost 5 bases to trimming and J lost 5 bases, with 16 bases between them. The CDR3 region is CASSFAQGTENIQYF. The CDR3 nucleotides are TGTGCCAGCAGTTTCGCACAGGGGACTGAAAACATTCAGTACTTC.

This clonotype was detected a few times. The chain recombines TRBV29-1 with TRBJ2-3, with D perhaps being TRBD1 or TRBD2 (6 bases each). Germline V gene lookup returns CDR1 SQVTM and CDR2 ANQGSEA. CDR3 length equals 16 residues. The V and J ends lost 3 bases and 0 bases respectively, with 16 bases between them. The CDR3 region is CSVETGGDPSTDTQYF. The DNA of the CDR3 is TGCAGCGTTGAGACAGGAGGGGATCCTAGCACAGATACGCAGTATTTT.

The table lists this clonotype with a few counts. V and J are TRBV29-1 and TRBJ1-1; D gene uncertain. V was cut by 6 bases and J by 5 bases, with 16 bases left in between. This CDR3 has 13 amino acids. CDR1 and CDR2 (germline): SQVTM, ANQGSEA. CDR3 in DNA: TGCAGCGTCCGGACTCTACTTGGGACTGAAGCTTTCTTT. This translates into CSVRTLLGTEAFF.

For this clonotype: At one end the junction does not follow the germline gene, possibly because of a read error. The CDR3 DNA follows: TGCGCCAGCAGCCAGCAGACTAGCGGGGGGTGGGATACGCAGTGTTTT. This sequence encodes CASSQQTSGGWDTQCF. The chain couples TRBV4-3 to TRBJ2-3, with 13 bases fitting TRBD2. The CDR3 loop spans 16 amino acids. Germline V gene sequence: CDR1 LGHNA, CDR2 YSLEER.

The V call is TRBV29-1, the J call TRBJ2-1; D may be TRBD1 (6 bases). The CDR3 runs 15 residues. V lost 4 bases, J lost 5 bases, and 18 bases lay in between. Germline CDR1 SQVTM, CDR2 ANQGSEA. CDR3 nucleotides: TGCAGCGTTGTTGGGCACAGGGCCGAGGACAATGAGCAGTTCTTC. The encoded protein is CSVVGHRAEDNEQFF.

This clonotype was recorded at least ten times. The V and J genes are TRBV10-3 and TRBJ2-5; D perhaps matches TRBD2 (5 bases). With 3 bases removed from V and 3 bases from J, the gap between germline ends came to 17 bases. Germline CDR1 is ENHRY and CDR2 is SYGVKD. The length of the CDR3 is 16 residues. CDR3 protein: CAISELAPGLEETQYF. The CDR3 DNA reads TGTGCCATCAGTGAACTCGCCCCGGGGTTAGAAGAGACCCAGTACTTC.

The V call is TRBV18, the J call TRBJ1-5, with D uncertain. Deletions cut 8 bases from V and 9 bases from J, with 23 bases between. CDR1 is KGHSH and CDR2 is LQKENI in the germline V gene. This CDR3 region has 15 residues. The CDR3 sequence is CASPQLGPSRRPQHF. The CDR3 DNA reads as TGTGCCAGCCCACAACTAGGGCCTTCCCGAAGGCCCCAGCATTTT.

This clonotype was seen a handful of times. The chain couples TRBV18 to TRBJ2-5; 12 bases line up with TRBD1. The CDR3 consists of 13 residues. Germline V gives CDR1 KGHSH, CDR2 LQKENI. With 8 bases clipped from V and 5 bases from J, the junction kept 3 bases outside the gene matches. CDR3 nucleotides: TGTGCCAGCGAGGGACAGGGGGCCGAGACCCAGTACTTC. Amino acids: CASEGQGAETQYF.

This rearrangement joins TRBV20-1 to TRBJ2-3; D may be TRBD2 (6 bases). Germline assignment: CDR1 DFQATT and CDR2 SNEGSKA (reference sequence). V lost 3 bases and J 3 bases, leaving 10 bases between the germline ends. CDR3 size: 13 residues. This chain's CDR3 is CSASWEVTDTQYF. CDR3 coding DNA: TGCAGTGCTAGTTGGGAGGTAACAGATACGCAGTATTTT.

The chain is built from TRBV7-3 and TRBJ2-3; TRBD2 is a possible D gene (6 bases). The CDR3 loop spans 15 amino acids. Trimming took off 5 bases at V and 0 bases at J, with 12 bases between the two ends. In germline, CDR1 is SGHTA, CDR2 FQGTGA. The CDR3 DNA follows: TGTGCCAGCAGCCCGGGACTCCAAAGCACAGATACGCAGTATTTT. Translated, it gives CASSPGLQSTDTQYF. Drawing the rest from reference TRBV7-3 and TRBJ2-3, the complete variable domain is GAGVSQTPSNKVTEKGKYVELRCDPISGHTALYWYRQSLGQGPEFLIYFQGTGAADDSGLPNDRFFAVRPEGSVSTLKIQRTERGDSAVYLCASSPGLQSTDTQYFGPGTRLTVL.

This clonotype was detected only a few times. The CDR3 loop is CASSLGHLWEQFF. DNA for the CDR3: TGTGCCAGCAGTTTGGGACACCTTTGGGAGCAGTTCTTC. The chain links TRBV12-3 or TRBV12-4 to TRBJ2-1; a weak D match, TRBD1 (6 bases). The V end lost 3 bases, the J end lost 10 bases, and 13 bases lay between the germline ends. The CDR3 runs 13 residues.

This clonotype was seen once. This chain uses TRBV7-2 with TRBJ2-5, with TRBD1 matching over 8 bases. The CDR3 is 16 amino acids. J gave up 11 bases and V 0 bases, and 14 bases lay outside the gene matches. CDR1 and CDR2 from the germline V gene are SGHTA and FQGNSA. CDR3: CASSLAGQGGTLKQYF. The DNA for the CDR3 is TGTGCCAGCAGCTTAGCAGGACAGGGCGGGACCTTAAAGCAGTACTTC. Full variable domain (rest looked up from reference TRBV7-2 and TRBJ2-5): GAGVSQSPSNKVTEKGKDVELRCDPISGHTALYWYRQSLGQGLEFLIYFQGNSAPDKSGLPSDRFSAERTGGSVSTLTIQRTQQEDSAVYLCASSLAGQGGTLKQYFGPGTRLLVL.

This clonotype came up a few times. CDR3 bases: TGTGCCAGCAGTGGGATTGAGGGAACAGATACGCAGTATTTT. Amino acid sequence: CASSGIEGTDTQYF. This chain joins TRBV6-6 and TRBJ2-3; D is possibly TRBD2 (5 bases). CDR1 is MNHNY and CDR2 is SVGAGI in the germline V gene (reference sequence). V lost 5 bases and J lost 3, with 12 bases in between. This CDR3 is built from 14 residues.

The rearrangement uses TRBV6-5 and TRBJ1-4; D ambiguous. From germline, CDR1 is MNHEY and CDR2 SVGAGI. The CDR3 totals 13 residues. V lost 4 bases and J lost 11, with 14 bases in between. CDR3 nucleotides: TGTGCCAGCAGTTCGGGCCGACGGCGGAAACTGTTTTTT. It translates to CASSSGRRRKLFF.

Here the CDR3 reads CATSRNRYNEQFF. Here the CDR3 DNA reads TGTGCCACCAGCCGAAACAGATACAATGAGCAGTTCTTC. The chain links TRBV15 to TRBJ2-1; D not resolved. V dropped 5 bases and J dropped 4 bases, with 9 bases sitting between them. This CDR3 contains 13 residues. Per germline, CDR1 LNHNV and CDR2 YYDKDF (reference sequence).

On this clonotype: An end of the junction differs from the germline gene, which may be a read error. V usage is TRBV29-1 and J usage is TRBJ2-6; 7 nucleotides match TRBD1. The germline CDR1 and CDR2 sequences are SQVTM and ANQGSEA. The CDR3 length is 17 residues. The CDR3 reads CGVEGGRGGSGANVLTF. CDR3 in DNA: TGCGGCGTTGAAGGGGGCAGAGGGGGATCTGGGGCCAACGTCCTGACTTTC. The variable domain in full, completed from reference TRBV29-1 and TRBJ2-6, reads SAVISQKPSRDICQRGTSLTIQCQVDSQVTMMFWYRQQPGQSLTLIATANQGSEATYESGFVIDKFPISRPNLTFSTLTVSNMSPEDSSIYLCGVEGGRGGSGANVLTFGAGSRLTVL.

The J gene is TRBJ2-5, the V gene TRBV7-2; a weak D match, TRBD2 (5 bases). Germline lookup yields CDR1 SGHTA and CDR2 FQGNSA. The CDR3 contains 14 residues. V was trimmed by 6 bases and J by 5 bases, leaving 16 bases between them. The CDR3 DNA reads TGTGCCAGCAGACCTCCGGGGTTACAGGAGACCCAGTACTTC. Its translation is CASRPPGLQETQYF.

Comments on this clonotype: A single base separates this from a much larger clone, so it may be a read error. The gene calls are TRBV5-1 and TRBJ2-6; TRBD1 might be the D (5 bases). CDR1 and CDR2 from the germline V gene are SGHRS and YFSETQ. CDR3 length equals 16 residues. The DNA for the CDR3 is TGCGCCAGCAGCTCCCCGGGCCGCTCTGGGGCCAACGTCCGGACTTTC. Protein product: CASSSPGRSGANVRTF.

This clonotype was seen more than once but under ten times. This chain joins TRBV12-3 or TRBV12-4 and TRBJ1-2; D is perhaps TRBD1 (5 bases). This CDR3 is 15 amino acids long. V was trimmed by 3 bases and J by 4 bases, leaving 15 bases between them. The CDR3 DNA reads as TGTGCCAGCAGTTTGTTGGCAGGGCTCACCTATGGCTACACCTTC. Residues: CASSLLAGLTYGYTF.

This clonotype was recorded only once. This rearrangement joins TRBV20-1 to TRBJ2-5; the D is unclear. V lost 6 bases and J lost 5, with 16 bases in between. CDR1 and CDR2 from the germline V gene are DFQATT and SNEGSKA (reference sequence). The CDR3 is made up of 13 amino acids. The CDR3 sequence is CSAIEDTRETQYF. CDR3 sequence (DNA): TGCAGTGCAATAGAGGATACCCGTGAGACCCAGTACTTC.

DNA for the CDR3: TGTGCCAGCAGTGAGACGTGGGGCCTCTACGAGCAGTACTTC. This sequence encodes CASSETWGLYEQYF. The genes are TRBV6-1 and TRBJ2-7; maybe TRBD1 (5 bases). V was clipped by 3 bases and J by 3 bases, with 12 bases between them. Germline V CDR1 and CDR2: MNHNS, SASEGT. The CDR3 loop spans 14 amino acids.